These 3 T cell receptor beta chains share one sample of origin, sequenced in a study of T cell repertoires in cytomegalovirus infection. Each CDR3 protein gets one entry after TCRdb re-called the reads with MiXCR. The repertoire holds about half a million distinct CDR3 sequences, about 33% seen once, with 17% in the top ten. The antigens for these receptors are not known. Source: cultured PBMCs, taken from culture after CMV antigen stimulation. These receptors originate from a human donor in good health (CMV status not recorded). Some clones in this sample may be carry-over from other donors' samples.

A few counts support this clonotype. The V call is TRBV28, the J call TRBJ2-7, with a tentative D call TRBD2 (5 bases). Trimming took off 2 bases at V and 2 bases at J, with 7 bases between the two ends. Germline CDR1 reads MDHEN; CDR2 reads SYDVKM. The CDR3 loop spans 13 amino acids. CDR3 amino acids: CASSLGSAYEQYF. The CDR3 DNA reads TGTGCCAGCAGTTTAGGGAGTGCCTACGAGCAGTACTTC.

This clonotype was seen only a few times. The chain has TRBV5-6 and TRBJ2-1; 8 bases are a match to TRBD1. With V trimmed by 0 bases and J by 0 bases, 8 bases remained unmatched. Germline loops: CDR1 SGHDT, CDR2 YYEEEE. This CDR3 spans 18 amino acids. CDR3 in DNA: TGTGCCAGCAGCTTGGCCTGGACAGGGCTTGGCTCCTACAATGAGCAGTTCTTC. It translates to CASSLAWTGLGSYNEQFF.

Only a few counts were recorded for this clonotype. This chain uses TRBV29-1 with TRBJ2-5, with 12 bases lining up with TRBD2. CDR1 and CDR2 (germline): SQVTM, ANQGSEA. The CDR3 has 17 residues. V lost 0 bases and J lost 5; bases outside the gene matches: 10. CDR3 sequence reads: CSVEDRRLAGEAETQYF. CDR3 DNA sequence: TGCAGCGTTGAAGATCGGAGACTAGCGGGAGAGGCGGAGACCCAGTACTTC. The full variable domain, completed using reference TRBV29-1 and TRBJ2-5, is SAVISQKPSRDICQRGTSLTIQCQVDSQVTMMFWYRQQPGQSLTLIATANQGSEATYESGFVIDKFPISRPNLTFSTLTVSNMSPEDSSIYLCSVEDRRLAGEAETQYFGPGTRLLVL.